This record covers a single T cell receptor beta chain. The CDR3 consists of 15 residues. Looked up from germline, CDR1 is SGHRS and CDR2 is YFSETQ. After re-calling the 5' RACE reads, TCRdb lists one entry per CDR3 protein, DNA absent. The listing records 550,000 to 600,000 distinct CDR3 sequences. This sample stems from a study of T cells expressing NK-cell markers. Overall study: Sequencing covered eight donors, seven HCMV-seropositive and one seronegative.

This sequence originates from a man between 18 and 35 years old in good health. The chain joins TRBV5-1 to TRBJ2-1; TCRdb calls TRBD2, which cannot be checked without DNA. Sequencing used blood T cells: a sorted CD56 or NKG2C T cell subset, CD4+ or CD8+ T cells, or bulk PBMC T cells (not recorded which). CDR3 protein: CASSWGAGGQDEQFF.